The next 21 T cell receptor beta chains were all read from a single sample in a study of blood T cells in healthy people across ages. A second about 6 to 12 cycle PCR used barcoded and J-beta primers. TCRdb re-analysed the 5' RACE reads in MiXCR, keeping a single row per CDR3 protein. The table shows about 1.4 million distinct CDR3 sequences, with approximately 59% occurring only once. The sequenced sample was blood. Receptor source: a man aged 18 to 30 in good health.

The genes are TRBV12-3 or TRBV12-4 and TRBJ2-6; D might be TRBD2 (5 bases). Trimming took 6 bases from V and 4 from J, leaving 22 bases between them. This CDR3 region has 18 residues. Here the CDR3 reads CASSPWSMGARGANVLTF. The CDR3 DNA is TGTGCCAGCAGCCCATGGTCTATGGGAGCGCGGGGGGCCAACGTCCTGACTTTC.

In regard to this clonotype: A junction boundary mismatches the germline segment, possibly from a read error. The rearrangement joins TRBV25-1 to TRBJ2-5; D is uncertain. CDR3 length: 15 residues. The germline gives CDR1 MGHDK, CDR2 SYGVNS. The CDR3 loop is CAGSEYADIQETQYF. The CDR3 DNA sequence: TGTGCCGGCAGTGAATACGCGGATATCCAAGAGACCCAGTACTTC.

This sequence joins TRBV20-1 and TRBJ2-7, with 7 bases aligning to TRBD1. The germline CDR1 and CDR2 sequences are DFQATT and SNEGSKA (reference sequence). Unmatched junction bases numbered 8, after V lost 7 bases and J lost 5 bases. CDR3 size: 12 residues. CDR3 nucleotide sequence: TGCAGTGGTACACCGCAGGGGGACGAGCAGTACTTC. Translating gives CSGTPQGDEQYF.

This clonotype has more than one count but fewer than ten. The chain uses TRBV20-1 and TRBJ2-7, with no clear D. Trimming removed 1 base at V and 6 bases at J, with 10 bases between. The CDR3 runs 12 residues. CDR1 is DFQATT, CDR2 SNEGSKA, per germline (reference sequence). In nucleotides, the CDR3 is TGCAGTGCTAGAGGTGGCATGGGCGAGCAGTACTTC. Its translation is CSARGGMGEQYF.

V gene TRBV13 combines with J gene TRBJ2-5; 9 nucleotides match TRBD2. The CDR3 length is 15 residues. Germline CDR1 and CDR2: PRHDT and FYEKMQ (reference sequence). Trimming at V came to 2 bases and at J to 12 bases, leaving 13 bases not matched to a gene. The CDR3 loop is CASSLRIGTSSAEYF. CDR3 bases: TGTGCCAGCAGCTTACGAATCGGGACTAGCAGTGCGGAGTACTTC.

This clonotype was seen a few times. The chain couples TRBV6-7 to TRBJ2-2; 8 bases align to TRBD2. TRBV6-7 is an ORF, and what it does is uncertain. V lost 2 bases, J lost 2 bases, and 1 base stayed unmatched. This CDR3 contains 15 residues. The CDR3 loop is CASSYTSGNTGELFF. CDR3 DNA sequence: TGTGCCAGCAGTTACACTAGCGGAAACACCGGGGAGCTGTTTTTT.

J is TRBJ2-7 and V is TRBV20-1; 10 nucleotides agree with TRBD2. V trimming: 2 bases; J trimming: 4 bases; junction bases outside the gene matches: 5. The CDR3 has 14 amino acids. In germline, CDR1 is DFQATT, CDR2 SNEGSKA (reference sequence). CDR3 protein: CSARLPSGRYEQYF. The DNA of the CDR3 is TGCAGTGCTAGATTGCCTAGCGGGAGATACGAGCAGTACTTC.

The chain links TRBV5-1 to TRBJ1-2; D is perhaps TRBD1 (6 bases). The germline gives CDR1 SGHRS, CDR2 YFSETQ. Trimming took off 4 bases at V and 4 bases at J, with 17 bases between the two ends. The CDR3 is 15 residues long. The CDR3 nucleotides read TGCGCCAGCAGCCCCGAAGGGGGAGGCCCCTATGGCTACACCTTC. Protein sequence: CASSPEGGGPYGYTF. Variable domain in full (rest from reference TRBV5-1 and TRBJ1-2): KAGVTQTPRYLIKTRGQQVTLSCSPISGHRSVSWYQQTPGQGLQFLFEYFSETQRNKGNFPGRFSGRQFSNSRSEMNVSTLELGDSALYLCASSPEGGGPYGYTFGSGTRLTVV.

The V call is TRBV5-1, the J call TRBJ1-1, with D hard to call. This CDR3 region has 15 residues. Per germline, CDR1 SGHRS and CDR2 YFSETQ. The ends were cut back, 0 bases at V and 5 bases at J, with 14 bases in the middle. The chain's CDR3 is CASSLGQSVRTEAFF. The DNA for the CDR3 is TGCGCCAGCAGCTTGGGTCAGAGTGTCAGGACTGAAGCTTTCTTT.

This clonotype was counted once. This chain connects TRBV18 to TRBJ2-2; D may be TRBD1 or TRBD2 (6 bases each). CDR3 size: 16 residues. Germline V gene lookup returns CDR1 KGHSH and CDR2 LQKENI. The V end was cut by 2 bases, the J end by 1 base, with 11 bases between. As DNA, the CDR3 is TGTGCCAGCTCACCAGTCGGAGGGGGGAACACCGGGGAGCTGTTTTTT. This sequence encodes CASSPVGGGNTGELFF.

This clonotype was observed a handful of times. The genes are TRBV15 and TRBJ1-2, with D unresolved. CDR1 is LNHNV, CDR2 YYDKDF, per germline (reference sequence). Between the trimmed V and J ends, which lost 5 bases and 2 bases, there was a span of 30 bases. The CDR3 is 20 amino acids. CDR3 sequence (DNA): TGTGCCACCAGCCAAGGGAGCATACTGACTGATGAGCAGTCCAACTATGGCTACACCTTC. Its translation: CATSQGSILTDEQSNYGYTF.

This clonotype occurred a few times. Here the CDR3 reads CSAARKGGPSYNEQFF. CDR3 DNA sequence: TGCAGTGCTGCCCGGAAAGGTGGGCCGTCCTACAATGAGCAGTTCTTC. This chain joins TRBV20-1 and TRBJ2-1; D ambiguous. Per germline, CDR1 DFQATT and CDR2 SNEGSKA (reference sequence). Between the trimmed V and J ends, which lost 5 bases and 1 base, there was a span of 18 bases. The CDR3 has 16 amino acids.

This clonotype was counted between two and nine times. Written as DNA, the CDR3 is TGTGCCAGCAGTCCAGTAGACGGGAACACTGAAGCTTTCTTT. Its translation is CASSPVDGNTEAFF. The chain is built from TRBV27 and TRBJ1-1, with D hard to call. CDR1 is MNHEY, CDR2 SMNVEV, per germline (reference sequence). The CDR3 runs 14 residues. Trimming pared 5 bases from V and 1 base from J, leaving 11 bases between.

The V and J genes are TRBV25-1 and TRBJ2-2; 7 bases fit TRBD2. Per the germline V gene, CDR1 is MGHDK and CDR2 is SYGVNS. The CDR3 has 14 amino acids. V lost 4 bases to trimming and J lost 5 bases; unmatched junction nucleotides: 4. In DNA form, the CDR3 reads TGTGCCAGCAGTGCCCTAGCGGTAACCGGGGAGCTGTTTTTT. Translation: CASSALAVTGELFF.

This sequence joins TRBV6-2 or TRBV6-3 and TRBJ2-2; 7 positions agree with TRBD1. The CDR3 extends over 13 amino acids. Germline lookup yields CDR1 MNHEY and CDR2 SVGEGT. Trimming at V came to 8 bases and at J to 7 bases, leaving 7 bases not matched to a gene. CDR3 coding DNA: TGTGCCAGCGACAGGGTTGTCGGCGGGGAGCTGTTTTTT. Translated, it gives CASDRVVGGELFF.

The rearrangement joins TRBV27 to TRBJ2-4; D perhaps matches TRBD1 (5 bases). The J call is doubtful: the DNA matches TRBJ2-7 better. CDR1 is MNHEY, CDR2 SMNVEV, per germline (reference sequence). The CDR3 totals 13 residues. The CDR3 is CASKEGVDYEQYF. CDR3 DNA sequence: TGTGCCAGCAAAGAAGGGGTCGACTACGAGCAGTACTTC.

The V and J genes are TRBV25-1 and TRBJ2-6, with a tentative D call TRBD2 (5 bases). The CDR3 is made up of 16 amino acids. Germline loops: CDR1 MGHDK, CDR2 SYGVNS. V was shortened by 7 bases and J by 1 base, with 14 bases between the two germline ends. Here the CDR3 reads CASTRGFGSGANVLTF. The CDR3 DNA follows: TGTGCCAGCACTCGGGGATTCGGGTCTGGGGCCAACGTCCTGACTTTC.

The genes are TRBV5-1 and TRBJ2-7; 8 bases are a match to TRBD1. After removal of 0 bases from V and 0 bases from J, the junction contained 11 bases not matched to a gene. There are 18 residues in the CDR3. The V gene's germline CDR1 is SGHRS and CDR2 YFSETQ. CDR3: CASSLGPGGGLSSYEQYF. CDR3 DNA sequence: TGCGCCAGCAGCTTGGGGCCAGGGGGCGGACTAAGCTCCTACGAGCAGTACTTC.

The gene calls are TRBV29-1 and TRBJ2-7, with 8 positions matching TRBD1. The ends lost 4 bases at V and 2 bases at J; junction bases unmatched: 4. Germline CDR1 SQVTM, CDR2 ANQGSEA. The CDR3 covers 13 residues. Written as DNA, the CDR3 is TGCAGCGTTGTGGACAGGGAACCCTACGAGCAGTACTTC. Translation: CSVVDREPYEQYF.

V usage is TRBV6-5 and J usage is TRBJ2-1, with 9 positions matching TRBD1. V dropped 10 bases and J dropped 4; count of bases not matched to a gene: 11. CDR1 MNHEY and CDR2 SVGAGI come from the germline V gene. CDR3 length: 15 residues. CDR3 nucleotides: TGTGCCACCTCCAAACAGGGGGCCCTTTACAATGAGCAGTTCTTC. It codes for CATSKQGALYNEQFF.

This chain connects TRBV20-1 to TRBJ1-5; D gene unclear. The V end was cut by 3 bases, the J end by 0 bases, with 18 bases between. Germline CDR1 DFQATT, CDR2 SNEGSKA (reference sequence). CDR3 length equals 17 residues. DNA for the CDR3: TGCAGTGCTAGCGACCCCTCCCAAATATATAGCAATCAGCCCCAGCATTTT. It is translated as CSASDPSQIYSNQPQHF.